The rows below give T cell receptor beta chains drawn from one sample of a study of T cells in Graves' hyperthyroidism and ophthalmopathy. TCRdb processed the multiplex PCR reads anew with MiXCR; each CDR3 protein has one entry. The top ten hold 20% to 25% of the sample, which has 300,000 to 350,000 distinct CDR3 sequences, approximately 15% seen once. The sample comprised blood. Receptor source: a woman in her twenties or thirties with Graves' hyperthyroidism. Both conserved end residues are part of each CDR3. Fields, in order: CDR3 protein, J gene, clone size, V gene. Size values are once, few and many counts, or a class for expanded clones, and some rows have none.

cdr3_aa: CASSLGTSGGSSYEQYF; j_call: TRBJ2-7; clone_size: few; v_call: TRBV12-3/TRBV12-4
cdr3_aa: CSANPRRLGGYNEQFF; j_call: TRBJ2-1; clone_size: .; v_call: TRBV20-1
cdr3_aa: CASSRGTDTGELFF; j_call: TRBJ2-2; clone_size: .; v_call: TRBV7-6
cdr3_aa: CASRQLSKNHNEQFF; j_call: TRBJ2-1; clone_size: .; v_call: TRBV12-3/TRBV12-4
cdr3_aa: CASSSAGPGEQYF; j_call: TRBJ2-7; clone_size: many; v_call: TRBV5-1
cdr3_aa: CSAKLGRPEAFF; j_call: TRBJ1-1; clone_size: .; v_call: TRBV20-1
cdr3_aa: CASSPSLNTGELFF; j_call: TRBJ2-2; clone_size: few; v_call: TRBV7-2
cdr3_aa: CSVGVAGSTDTQYF; j_call: TRBJ2-3; clone_size: .; v_call: TRBV29-1
cdr3_aa: CASSPSQGDSGNTIYF; j_call: TRBJ1-3; clone_size: few; v_call: TRBV18
cdr3_aa: CTSSISGTSNTGELFF; j_call: TRBJ2-2; clone_size: few; v_call: TRBV9
cdr3_aa: CASRLMKGQSGGQYF; j_call: TRBJ2-7; clone_size: many; v_call: TRBV2
cdr3_aa: CASSQTGTSGIGEQYF; j_call: TRBJ2-7; clone_size: many; v_call: TRBV9
cdr3_aa: CASGRQLVDTEAFF; j_call: TRBJ1-1; clone_size: many; v_call: TRBV12-3/TRBV12-4
cdr3_aa: CASSYTSFDEQYF; j_call: TRBJ2-7; clone_size: .; v_call: TRBV6-9
cdr3_aa: CASSSQAETQYF; j_call: TRBJ2-5; clone_size: many; v_call: TRBV7-2
cdr3_aa: CASSPGGTHEQYF; j_call: TRBJ2-7; clone_size: many; v_call: TRBV28
cdr3_aa: CASSFRTRDNEQFF; j_call: TRBJ2-1; clone_size: .; v_call: TRBV7-6
cdr3_aa: CASSYGPLNQPQHF; j_call: TRBJ1-5; clone_size: many; v_call: TRBV6-5
cdr3_aa: CSIRNTSGANVLTF; j_call: TRBJ2-6; clone_size: .; v_call: TRBV29-1
cdr3_aa: CASSLQLADYEQYF; j_call: TRBJ2-7; clone_size: many; v_call: TRBV7-2
cdr3_aa: CASSLPGGGETQYF; j_call: TRBJ2-5; clone_size: many; v_call: TRBV7-2
cdr3_aa: CASSLSYGNQPQHF; j_call: TRBJ1-5; clone_size: few; v_call: TRBV18
cdr3_aa: CASSSNTGQGVYGYTF; j_call: TRBJ1-2; clone_size: .; v_call: TRBV7-2
cdr3_aa: CASSLDGLAGSPLHF; j_call: TRBJ1-6; clone_size: few; v_call: TRBV7-3
cdr3_aa: CASSTNTGELFF; j_call: TRBJ2-2; clone_size: many; v_call: TRBV6-1
cdr3_aa: CASSRVTGLEKLFF; j_call: TRBJ1-4; clone_size: few; v_call: TRBV3-1
cdr3_aa: CSATPEGERYEQYF; j_call: TRBJ2-7; clone_size: few; v_call: TRBV20-1
cdr3_aa: CASSYSTGGLSSSYEQYF; j_call: TRBJ2-7; clone_size: many; v_call: TRBV6-6
cdr3_aa: CASSAGDRGREKLFF; j_call: TRBJ1-4; clone_size: .; v_call: TRBV9
cdr3_aa: CASSPPRGGSGLYEQYF; j_call: TRBJ2-7; clone_size: many; v_call: TRBV28
cdr3_aa: CASSLAWGGLTYEQYF; j_call: TRBJ2-7; clone_size: .; v_call: TRBV12-3/TRBV12-4
cdr3_aa: CASRDGNEKLFF; j_call: TRBJ1-4; clone_size: many; v_call: TRBV5-1
cdr3_aa: CASSLGDPLTDTQYF; j_call: TRBJ2-3; clone_size: few; v_call: TRBV27
cdr3_aa: CASSYGVEDYEQYF; j_call: TRBJ2-7; clone_size: .; v_call: TRBV6-6
cdr3_aa: CASSKGLAELAKNIQYF; j_call: TRBJ2-4; clone_size: many; v_call: TRBV11-2
cdr3_aa: CASSVYQNTEAFF; j_call: TRBJ1-1; clone_size: many; v_call: TRBV7-2
cdr3_aa: CASRGLAGDGETQYF; j_call: TRBJ2-5; clone_size: many; v_call: TRBV27
cdr3_aa: CASSYSNVAFF; j_call: TRBJ1-1; clone_size: .; v_call: TRBV6-5
cdr3_aa: CASSYTISYEQYF; j_call: TRBJ2-7; clone_size: many; v_call: TRBV6-5
cdr3_aa: CASSLGQQSNYGYTF; j_call: TRBJ1-2; clone_size: many; v_call: TRBV5-1
cdr3_aa: CASKGDQETQYF; j_call: TRBJ2-5; clone_size: .; v_call: TRBV12-3/TRBV12-4
cdr3_aa: CASRRGSGEQFF; j_call: TRBJ2-1; clone_size: few; v_call: TRBV6-2/TRBV6-3
cdr3_aa: CASSAPRFPYEQYF; j_call: TRBJ2-7; clone_size: many; v_call: TRBV28
cdr3_aa: CASSLIGREETQYF; j_call: TRBJ2-5; clone_size: many; v_call: TRBV28
cdr3_aa: CASSFRGGRGNQPQHF; j_call: TRBJ1-5; clone_size: many; v_call: TRBV28
cdr3_aa: CASSEWPLGQFF; j_call: TRBJ2-1; clone_size: many; v_call: TRBV6-1
cdr3_aa: CSAPGQGASEAFF; j_call: TRBJ1-1; clone_size: few; v_call: TRBV29-1
cdr3_aa: CASSLTQSRDAEGTDTQYF; j_call: TRBJ2-3; clone_size: .; v_call: TRBV7-3
cdr3_aa: CSPAELAGDSYEQYF; j_call: TRBJ2-7; clone_size: many; v_call: TRBV29-1
cdr3_aa: CSATGTSFLPLRTQYF; j_call: TRBJ2-5; clone_size: .; v_call: TRBV29-1
cdr3_aa: CASSTGRSDTQYF; j_call: TRBJ2-3; clone_size: .; v_call: TRBV6-1
cdr3_aa: CASSSAGGGELFF; j_call: TRBJ2-2; clone_size: many; v_call: TRBV12-3/TRBV12-4
cdr3_aa: CASSLRDRPLQHF; j_call: TRBJ1-5; clone_size: .; v_call: TRBV5-8
cdr3_aa: CASSLGWPNQPQHF; j_call: TRBJ1-5; clone_size: few; v_call: TRBV7-6